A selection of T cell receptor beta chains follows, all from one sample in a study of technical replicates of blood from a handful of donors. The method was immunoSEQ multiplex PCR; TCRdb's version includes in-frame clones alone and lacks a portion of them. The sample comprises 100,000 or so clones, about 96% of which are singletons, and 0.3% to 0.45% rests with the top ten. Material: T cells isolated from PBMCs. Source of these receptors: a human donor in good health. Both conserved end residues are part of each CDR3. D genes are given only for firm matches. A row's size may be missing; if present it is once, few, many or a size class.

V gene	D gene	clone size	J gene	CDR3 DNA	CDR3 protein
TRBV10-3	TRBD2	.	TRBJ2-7	TGTGCCATCAGTGACATAAGTGCTAGCGGGAGGGCAAATGCCTACGAGCAGTACTTC	CAISDISASGRANAYEQYF
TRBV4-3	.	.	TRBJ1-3	TGCGCCAGCAGCCAACAGGGTGCTGGAAACACCATATATTTT	CASSQQGAGNTIYF
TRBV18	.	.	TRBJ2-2	TGTGCCAGCTCACCACCGGATTCGACACAGAACACCGGGGAGCTGTTTTTT	CASSPPDSTQNTGELFF
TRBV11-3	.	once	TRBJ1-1	TGTGCCAGCAGCGGGGGGGGACAAAGGAACACTGAAGCTTTCTTT	CASSGGGQRNTEAFF
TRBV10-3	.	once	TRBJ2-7	TGTGCCATCAGTGAGGACGGGAGCTACTACGAGCAGTACTTC	CAISEDGSYYEQYF
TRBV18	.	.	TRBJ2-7	TGTGCCAGCTCACTAAACAGGGACTCCTACGAGCAGTACTTC	CASSLNRDSYEQYF
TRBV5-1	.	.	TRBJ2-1	TGCGCCAGCAGCTTGGGATTGCTAGCGCGGAATGAGCAGTTCTTC	CASSLGLLARNEQFF
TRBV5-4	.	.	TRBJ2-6	TGTGCCACCGAAAGGGGAGGCTCTGGGGCCAACGTCCTGACTTTC	CATERGGSGANVLTF
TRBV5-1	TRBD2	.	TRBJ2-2	TGCGCCAGCTCGGAGCGGGAATACACCGGGGAGCTGTTTTTT	CASSEREYTGELFF
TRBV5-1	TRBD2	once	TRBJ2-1	TGCGCCAGCAGCTTGGCCCTAACGGGAGGGGATAATGAGCAGTTCTTC	CASSLALTGGDNEQFF
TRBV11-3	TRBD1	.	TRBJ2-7	TGTGCCAGCAGCTTAGGGAGCCCCGGGACAGGCTGGTACGAGCAGTACTTC	CASSLGSPGTGWYEQYF
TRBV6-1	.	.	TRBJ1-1	TGTGCCAGCTCCACAGGGAACACTGAAGCTTTCTTT	CASSTGNTEAFF
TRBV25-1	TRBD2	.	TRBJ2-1	TGTGCCAGCAGTGATCCGGGACTAGCGGGAGGTAATGAGCAGTTCTTC	CASSDPGLAGGNEQFF
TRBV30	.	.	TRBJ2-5	TGTGCCTGGAGTCACGGGGAGACCCAGTACTTC	CAWSHGETQYF
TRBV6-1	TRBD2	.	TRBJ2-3	TGTGCCACGACCATATGGGCGGGAGGAACAGATACGCAGTATTTT	CATTIWAGGTDTQYF
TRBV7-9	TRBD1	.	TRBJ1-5	TGTGCCAGCAGCTATGGGACAGGAAATCAGCCCCAGCATTTT	CASSYGTGNQPQHF
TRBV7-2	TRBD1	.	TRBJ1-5	TGTGCCAGCAGCGCCTCCGGGACAGCGTACCTTTATCAGCCCCAGCATTTT	CASSASGTAYLYQPQHF
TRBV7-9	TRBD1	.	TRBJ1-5	TGTGCCAGCAGAGGGACAGGGCATCAGCCCCAGCATTTT	CASRGTGHQPQHF
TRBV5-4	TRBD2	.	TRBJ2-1	TGTGCCAGCAGCTTAGCGGGATACTCCTACAATGAGCAGTTCTTC	CASSLAGYSYNEQFF
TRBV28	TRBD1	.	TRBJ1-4	TGTGCCAGCAGGGGGGGGACAGGGGGTGAAAAACTGTTTTTT	CASRGGTGGEKLFF
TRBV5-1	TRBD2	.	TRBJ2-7	TGCGCCACTAGAAGCGGGGAGCCTCCCTACGAGCAGTACTTC	CATRSGEPPYEQYF
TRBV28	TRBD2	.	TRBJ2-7	TGTGCCAGCAGTTTAGATAGCGGGAGCTCTAACGAGCAGTACTTC	CASSLDSGSSNEQYF
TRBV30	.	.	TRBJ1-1	TGTGCCTGGAGTACTTCATGGGAGGGGGTAAACACTGAAGCTTTCTTT	CAWSTSWEGVNTEAFF
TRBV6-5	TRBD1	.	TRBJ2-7	TGTGCCAGCAGTTACTCTCAGGGACAGACGACCTACGAGCAGTACTTC	CASSYSQGQTTYEQYF
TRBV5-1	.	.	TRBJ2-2	TGCGCCAGCAGCTTTCGGGAGCCGAACACCGGGGAGCTGTTTTTT	CASSFREPNTGELFF
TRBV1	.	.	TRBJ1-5	TGCACCAGCAGCCAAGTACATACCCAGCATTTT	CTSSQVHTQHF
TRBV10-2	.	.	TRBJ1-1	TGCGCCAGCAGACCCCTTGACAGCCAGAACACTGAAGCTTTCTTT	CASRPLDSQNTEAFF
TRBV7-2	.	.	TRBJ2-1	TGTGCCAGCAGCTTAGATCCAGACAATGAGCAGTTCTTC	CASSLDPDNEQFF
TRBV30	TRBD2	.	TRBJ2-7	TGCTCCGCGGGGGGGGCGTACGAGCAGTACTTC	CSAGGAYEQYF
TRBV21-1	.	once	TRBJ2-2	TGTGCCAGCAGCAAAGAGATTCGGACAGCAGGGATTACCACCGGGGAGCTGTTTTTT	CASSKEIRTAGITTGELFF